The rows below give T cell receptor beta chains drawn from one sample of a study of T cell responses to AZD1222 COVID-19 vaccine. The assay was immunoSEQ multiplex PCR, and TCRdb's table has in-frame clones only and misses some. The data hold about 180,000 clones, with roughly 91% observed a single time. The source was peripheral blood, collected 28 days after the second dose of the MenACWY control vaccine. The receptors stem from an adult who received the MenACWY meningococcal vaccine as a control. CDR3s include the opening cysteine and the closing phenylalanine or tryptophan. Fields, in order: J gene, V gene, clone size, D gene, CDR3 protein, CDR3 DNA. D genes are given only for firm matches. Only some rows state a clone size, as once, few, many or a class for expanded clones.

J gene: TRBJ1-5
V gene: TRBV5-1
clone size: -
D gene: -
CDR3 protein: CASSPRGLSNQPQHF
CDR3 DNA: TGCGCCAGCTCGCCCCGGGGCCTTAGCAATCAGCCCCAGCATTTT

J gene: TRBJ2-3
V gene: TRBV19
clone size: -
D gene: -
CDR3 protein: CASGAGASDTQYF
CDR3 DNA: TGTGCCAGCGGGGCAGGGGCCTCAGATACGCAGTATTTT

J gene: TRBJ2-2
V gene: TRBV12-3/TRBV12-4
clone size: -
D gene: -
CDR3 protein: CASSSGSGELFF
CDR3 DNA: TGTGCCAGCAGTTCAGGTTCCGGGGAGCTGTTTTTT

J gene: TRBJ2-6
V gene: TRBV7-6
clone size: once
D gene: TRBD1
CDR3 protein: CASSLGTGTANVLTF
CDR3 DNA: TGTGCCAGCAGCTTAGGGACAGGGACGGCCAACGTCCTGACTTTC

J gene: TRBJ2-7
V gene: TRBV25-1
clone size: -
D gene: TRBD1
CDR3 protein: CASSGTGNDEQYF
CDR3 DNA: TGTGCCAGCAGCGGGACAGGGAACGACGAGCAGTACTTC

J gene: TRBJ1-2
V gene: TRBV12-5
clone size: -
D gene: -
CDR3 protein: CASGLDPQRAGYTF
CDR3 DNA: TGTGCTAGTGGTTTAGACCCCCAGCGGGCCGGCTACACCTTC

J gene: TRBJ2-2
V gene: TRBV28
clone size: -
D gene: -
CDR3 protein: CASKKETNFAGELFF
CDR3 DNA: TGTGCCAGCAAGAAAGAGACAAATTTTGCCGGGGAGCTGTTTTTT

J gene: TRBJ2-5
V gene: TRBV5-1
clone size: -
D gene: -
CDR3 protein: CASSLEAREETQYF
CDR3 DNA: TGCGCCAGCAGCTTGGAGGCTAGAGAAGAGACCCAGTACTTC

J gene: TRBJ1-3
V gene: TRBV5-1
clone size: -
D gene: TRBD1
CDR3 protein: CASSWGQGESVGSSIYF
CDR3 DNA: TGCGCCAGCAGCTGGGGACAGGGAGAATCGGTGGGTTCCTCCATATATTTT

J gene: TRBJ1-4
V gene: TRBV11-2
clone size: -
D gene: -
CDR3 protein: CASAWQGGGNEKLFF
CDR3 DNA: TGTGCCAGCGCTTGGCAGGGCGGGGGTAATGAAAAACTGTTTTTT

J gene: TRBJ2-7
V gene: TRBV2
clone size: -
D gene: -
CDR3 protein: CASSVRFYEQYF
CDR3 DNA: TGTGCCAGCAGTGTAAGGTTCTACGAGCAGTACTTC

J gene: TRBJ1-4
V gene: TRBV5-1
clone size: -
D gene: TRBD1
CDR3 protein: CASSPGTGPPNEKLFF
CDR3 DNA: TGCGCCAGCAGCCCCGGGACAGGGCCTCCCAATGAAAAACTGTTTTTT

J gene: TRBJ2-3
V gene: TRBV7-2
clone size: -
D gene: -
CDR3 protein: CASSLQGLSTDTQYF
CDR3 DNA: TGTGCCAGCAGCCTCCAGGGCCTAAGCACAGATACGCAGTATTTT

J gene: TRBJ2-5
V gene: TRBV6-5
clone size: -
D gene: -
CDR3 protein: CASSTGTPKETQYF
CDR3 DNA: TGTGCCAGCAGTACAGGGACGCCTAAAGAGACCCAGTACTTC

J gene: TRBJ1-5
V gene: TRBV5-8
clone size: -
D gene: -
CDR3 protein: CASSLFTGSNQPQHF
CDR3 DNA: TGTGCCAGCAGCCTGTTTACGGGTAGCAATCAGCCCCAGCATTTT

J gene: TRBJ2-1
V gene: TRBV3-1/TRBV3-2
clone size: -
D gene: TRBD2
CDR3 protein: CSSSPQLAGGLYNEQFF
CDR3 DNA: TGTTCCAGCAGCCCGCAACTAGCGGGGGGGCTGTACAATGAGCAGTTCTTC

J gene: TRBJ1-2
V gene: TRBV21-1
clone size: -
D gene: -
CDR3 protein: CASSKDGGCSYGYTF
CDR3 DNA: TGTGCCAGCAGCAAAGACGGGGGCTGTTCCTATGGCTACACCTTC

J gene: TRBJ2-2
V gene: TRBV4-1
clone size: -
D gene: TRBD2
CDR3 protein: CASSQGSRGGPALNTGELFF
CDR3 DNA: TGCGCCAGCAGCCAAGGGTCTCGGGGGGGCCCCGCCCTAAACACCGGGGAGCTGTTTTTT

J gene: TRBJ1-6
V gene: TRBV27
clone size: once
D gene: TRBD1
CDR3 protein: CASSLGSGTGLSPLHF
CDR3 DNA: TGTGCCAGCAGTTTAGGGTCCGGGACAGGGTTGTCACCCCTCCACTTT

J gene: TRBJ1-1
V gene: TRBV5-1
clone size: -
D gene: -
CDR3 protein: CASRARETEAFF
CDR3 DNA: TGCGCCAGCCGCGCCAGGGAAACTGAAGCTTTCTTT

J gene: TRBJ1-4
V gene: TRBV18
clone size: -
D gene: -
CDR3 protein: CASSPLLSGTTNEKLFF
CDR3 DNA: TGTGCCAGCTCACCACTGCTATCGGGCACAACTAATGAAAAACTGTTTTTT

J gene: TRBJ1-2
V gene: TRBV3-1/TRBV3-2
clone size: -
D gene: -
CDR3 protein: CASSQARGYYGYTF
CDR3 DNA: TGTGCCAGCAGCCAAGCGAGGGGTTACTATGGCTACACCTTC

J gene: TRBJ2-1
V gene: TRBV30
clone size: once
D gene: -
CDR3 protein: CAWSDSYQLSRFF
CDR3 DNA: TGTGCCTGGAGTGATTCCTATCAGCTCTCGCGGTTCTTC

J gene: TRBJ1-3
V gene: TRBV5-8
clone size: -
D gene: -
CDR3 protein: CASSDKSGNTIYF
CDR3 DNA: TGTGCCAGCAGCGACAAATCTGGAAACACCATATATTTT

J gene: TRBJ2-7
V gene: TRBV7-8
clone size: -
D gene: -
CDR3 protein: CASSFSGGNNEQYF
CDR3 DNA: TGTGCCAGCAGCTTCTCCGGGGGTAACAACGAGCAGTACTTC

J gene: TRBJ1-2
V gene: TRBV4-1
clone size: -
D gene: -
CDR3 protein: CASSQGIGTLTSVGYTF
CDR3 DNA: TGCGCCAGCAGCCAAGGTATAGGGACCTTAACCTCCGTTGGCTACACCTTC

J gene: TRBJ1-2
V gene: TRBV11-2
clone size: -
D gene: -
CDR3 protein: CASSLEGAANYGYTF
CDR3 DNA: TGTGCCAGCAGCTTAGAGGGGGCAGCTAACTATGGCTACACCTTC

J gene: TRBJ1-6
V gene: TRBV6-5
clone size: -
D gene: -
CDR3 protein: CASSKTKRDSPLHF
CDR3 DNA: TGTGCCAGCAGTAAGACCAAGAGGGATTCACCCCTCCACTTT

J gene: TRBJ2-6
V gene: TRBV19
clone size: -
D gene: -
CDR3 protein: CASSIVHSLSGANVLTF
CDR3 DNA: TGTGCCAGTAGTATAGTTCACAGCCTCTCTGGGGCCAACGTCCTGACTTTC

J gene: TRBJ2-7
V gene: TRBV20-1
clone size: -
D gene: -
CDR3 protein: CSANTAYEQYF
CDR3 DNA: TGCAGTGCTAACACCGCCTACGAGCAGTACTTC

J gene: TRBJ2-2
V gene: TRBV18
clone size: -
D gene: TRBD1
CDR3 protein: CASSSSGTGTTGELFF
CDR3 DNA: TGTGCCAGCTCATCCTCCGGGACAGGGACCACCGGGGAGCTGTTTTTT

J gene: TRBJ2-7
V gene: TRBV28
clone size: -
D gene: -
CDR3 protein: CASREPDFSYEQYF
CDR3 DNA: TGTGCCAGCAGAGAACCAGACTTCTCCTACGAGCAGTACTTC

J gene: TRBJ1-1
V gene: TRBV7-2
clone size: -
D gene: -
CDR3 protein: CASSLGRWGTEAFF
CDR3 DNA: TGTGCCAGCAGCTTAGGCAGGTGGGGGACTGAAGCTTTCTTT

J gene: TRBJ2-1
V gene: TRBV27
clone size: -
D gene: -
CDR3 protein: CASSLPGQQYNEQFF
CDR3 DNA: TGTGCCAGCAGCCTTCCGGGACAACAGTACAATGAGCAGTTCTTC

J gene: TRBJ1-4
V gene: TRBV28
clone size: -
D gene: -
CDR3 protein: CASSLLDGIEKLFF
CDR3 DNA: TGTGCCAGCAGTTTACTCGACGGTATTGAAAAACTGTTTTTT

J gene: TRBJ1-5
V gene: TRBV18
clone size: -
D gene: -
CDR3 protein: CASSPPGALNQPQHF
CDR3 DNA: TGTGCCAGCTCACCACCGGGGGCCCTCAATCAGCCCCAGCATTTT

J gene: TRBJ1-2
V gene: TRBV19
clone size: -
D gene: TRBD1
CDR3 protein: CASKPQPQGNYGYTF
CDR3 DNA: TGTGCCAGTAAGCCTCAGCCACAGGGGAACTATGGCTACACCTTC

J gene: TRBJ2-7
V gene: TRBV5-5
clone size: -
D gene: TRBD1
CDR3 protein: CASSLGTGVTYEQYF
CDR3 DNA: TGTGCCAGCAGCTTGGGGACAGGGGTTACCTACGAGCAGTACTTC

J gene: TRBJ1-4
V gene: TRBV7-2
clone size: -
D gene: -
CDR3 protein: CASSFGDNNPKLFF
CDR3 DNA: TGTGCCAGCAGCTTTGGTGACAACAATCCAAAACTGTTTTTT

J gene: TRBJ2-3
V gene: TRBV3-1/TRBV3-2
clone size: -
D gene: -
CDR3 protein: CASPSATDTQYF
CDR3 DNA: TGTGCCAGCCCCTCTGCCACAGATACGCAGTATTTT

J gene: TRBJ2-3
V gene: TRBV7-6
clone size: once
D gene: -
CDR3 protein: CASSLDVWDGSTDTQYF
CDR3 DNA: TGTGCCAGCAGCTTAGACGTTTGGGACGGAAGCACAGATACGCAGTATTTT

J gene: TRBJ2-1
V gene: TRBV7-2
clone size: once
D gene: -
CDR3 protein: CASVVGGAVEQFF
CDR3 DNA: TGTGCCAGCGTCGTTGGGGGGGCGGTAGAGCAGTTCTTC

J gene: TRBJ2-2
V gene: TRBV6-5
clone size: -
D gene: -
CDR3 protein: CASSHGTSNTGELFF
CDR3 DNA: TGTGCCAGCAGTCACGGGACTTCGAACACCGGGGAGCTGTTTTTT